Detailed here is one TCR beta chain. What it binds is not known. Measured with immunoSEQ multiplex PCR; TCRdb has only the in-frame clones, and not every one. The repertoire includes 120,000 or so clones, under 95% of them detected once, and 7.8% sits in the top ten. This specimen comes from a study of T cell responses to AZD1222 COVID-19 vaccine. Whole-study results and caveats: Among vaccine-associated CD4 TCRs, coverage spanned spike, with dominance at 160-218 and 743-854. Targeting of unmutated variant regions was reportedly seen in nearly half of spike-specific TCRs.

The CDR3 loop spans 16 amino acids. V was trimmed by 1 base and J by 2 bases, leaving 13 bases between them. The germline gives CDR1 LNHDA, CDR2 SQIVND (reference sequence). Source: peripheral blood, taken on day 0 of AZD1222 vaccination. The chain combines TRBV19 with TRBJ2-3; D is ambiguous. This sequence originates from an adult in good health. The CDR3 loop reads CASSIGRNLPTDTQYF. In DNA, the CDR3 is TGTGCCAGTAGTATAGGCAGGAACCTACCCACAGATACGCAGTATTTT.